The clone carrying this T cell receptor beta chain was observed a few times. Its antigen remains unidentified. With 8 bases removed from V and 3 bases from J, the gap between germline ends came to 16 bases. Germline V gene sequence: CDR1 SNHLY, CDR2 FYNNEI. This CDR3 spans 14 amino acids. This specimen comes from a study of cytomegalovirus exposure and HLA in healthy donors. Study findings and constraints: Rarity characterized most TCR sequences, yet some public TCRs appeared in many donors. CMV serostatus was the sole immune exposure information available. Owing to their indistinguishability, certain V segments, notably TRBV6-2 and TRBV6-3, were excluded.

The primer mix had 60 Vbeta and 13 Jbeta primers. Data came from immunoSEQ multiplex PCR; TCRdb stores just in-frame clones and leaves some out. This table holds about 160,000 clones, approximately 77% found once. This sequence joins TRBV2 and TRBJ1-1; D remains ambiguous. Sequenced input: PBMCs. This TCR derives from a female donor in good health and CMV-seronegative. DNA of the CDR3: TGTGCCAGCGGGCACCTCACCCCAGACACTGAAGCTTTCTTT. Translated, it gives CASGHLTPDTEAFF.